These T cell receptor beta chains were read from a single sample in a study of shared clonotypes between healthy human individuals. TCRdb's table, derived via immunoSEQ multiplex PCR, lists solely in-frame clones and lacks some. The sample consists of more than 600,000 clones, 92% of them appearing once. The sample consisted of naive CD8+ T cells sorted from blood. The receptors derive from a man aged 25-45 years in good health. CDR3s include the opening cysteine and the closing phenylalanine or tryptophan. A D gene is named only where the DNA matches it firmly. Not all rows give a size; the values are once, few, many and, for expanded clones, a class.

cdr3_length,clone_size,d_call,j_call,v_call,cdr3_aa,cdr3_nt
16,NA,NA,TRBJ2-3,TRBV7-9,CASSHAGGTSTDTQYF,TGTGCCAGCAGTCACGCCGGGGGTACTAGCACAGATACGCAGTATTTT
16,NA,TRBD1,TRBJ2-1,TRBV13,CASSLGLRTGYNEQFF,TGTGCCAGCAGCTTAGGCCTCAGGACAGGGTACAATGAGCAGTTCTTC
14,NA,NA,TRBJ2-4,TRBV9,CASSEGTARGIQYF,TGTGCCAGCAGCGAGGGGACGGCCAGGGGCATTCAGTACTTC
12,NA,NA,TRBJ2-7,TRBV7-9,CASSLFQDEQYF,TGTGCCAGCAGCCTTTTTCAGGACGAGCAGTACTTC
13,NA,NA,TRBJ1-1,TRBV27,CASSLSVRTEAFF,TGTGCCAGCAGTTTATCGGTCCGGACTGAAGCTTTCTTT
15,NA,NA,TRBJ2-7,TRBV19,CASSPRARPYYEQYF,TGTGCCAGTAGTCCAAGGGCCAGACCCTACTACGAGCAGTACTTC
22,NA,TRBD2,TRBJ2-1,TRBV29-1,CSVEGHRVRGLAATSSYNEQFF,TGCAGCGTTGAAGGACACAGAGTACGGGGACTAGCGGCGACTAGCTCCTACAATGAGCAGTTCTTC
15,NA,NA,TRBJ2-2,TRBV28,CASSPRGRNTGELFF,TGTGCCAGCAGTCCCCGGGGCAGGAACACCGGGGAGCTGTTTTTT
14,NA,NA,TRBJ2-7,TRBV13,CASSFGGGSYEQYF,TGTGCCAGCAGCTTCGGCGGAGGGAGCTACGAGCAGTACTTC
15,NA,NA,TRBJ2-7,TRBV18,CASSPRDQPWEEQYF,TGTGCCAGCTCACCGAGGGACCAACCATGGGAAGAGCAGTACTTC
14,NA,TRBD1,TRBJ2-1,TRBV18,CASSSPGQGVEQFF,TGTGCCAGCTCGTCCCCGGGACAGGGGGTTGAGCAGTTCTTC
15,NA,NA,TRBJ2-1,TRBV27,CASNPQGGSYNEQFF,TGTGCCAGCAATCCTCAGGGTGGCTCCTACAATGAGCAGTTCTTC
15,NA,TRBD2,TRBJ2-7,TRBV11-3,CASSSPGGRANEQYF,TGTGCCAGCAGCTCGCCTGGCGGGAGGGCCAACGAGCAGTACTTC
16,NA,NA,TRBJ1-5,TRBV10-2,CASSESTAYSNQPQHF,TGCGCCAGCAGTGAATCGACAGCCTATAGCAATCAGCCCCAGCATTTT
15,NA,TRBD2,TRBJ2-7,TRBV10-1,CASSDPASGSSEQYF,TGCGCCAGCAGTGACCCGGCTAGCGGGAGTTCCGAGCAGTACTTC
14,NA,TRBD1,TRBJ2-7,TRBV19,CASSVMTGEYEQYF,TGTGCCAGTAGTGTAATGACAGGGGAGTACGAGCAGTACTTC
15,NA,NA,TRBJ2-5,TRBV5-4,CASSLFGGTAETQYF,TGTGCCAGCAGCTTGTTTGGGGGAACGGCAGAGACCCAGTACTTC
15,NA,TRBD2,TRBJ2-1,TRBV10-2,CASSPGLAGGNEQFF,TGCGCCAGCAGTCCTGGACTAGCGGGAGGGAACGAGCAGTTCTTC
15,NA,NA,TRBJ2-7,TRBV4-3,CASSQDMGSDYEQYF,TGCGCCAGCAGCCAAGATATGGGGAGCGACTACGAGCAGTACTTC
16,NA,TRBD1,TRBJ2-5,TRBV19,CASSIGMTGRRETQYF,TGTGCCAGTAGTATAGGGATGACAGGGAGACGAGAGACCCAGTACTTC
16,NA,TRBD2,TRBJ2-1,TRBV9,CASSRLGRESYNEQFF,TGTGCCAGCAGCCGTTTAGGGCGGGAGTCCTACAATGAGCAGTTCTTC
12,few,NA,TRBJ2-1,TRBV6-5,CASSQGGHEQFF,TGTGCCAGCAGTCAAGGGGGACATGAGCAGTTCTTC
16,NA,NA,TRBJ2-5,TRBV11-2,CASSSPGRTYQETQYF,TGTGCCAGCAGCTCTCCGGGACGCACTTACCAAGAGACCCAGTACTTC
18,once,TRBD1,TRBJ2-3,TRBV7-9,CASSSSLRDRGRTDTQYF,TGTGCCAGCAGCTCAAGTCTTCGCGACAGGGGAAGAACAGATACGCAGTATTTT
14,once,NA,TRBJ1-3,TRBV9,CASSTHQGGNTIYF,TGTGCCAGCTCAACCCATCAGGGTGGAAACACCATATATTTT
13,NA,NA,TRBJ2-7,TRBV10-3,CATLDSPTYEQYF,TGTGCCACCCTGGACAGTCCTACCTACGAGCAGTACTTC
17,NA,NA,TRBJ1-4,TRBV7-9,CASSPAPLGQRNEKLFF,TGTGCCAGCAGCCCCGCCCCTCTCGGACAGAGAAATGAAAAACTGTTTTTT
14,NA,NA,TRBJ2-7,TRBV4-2,CASSREHGSYEQYF,TGTGCCAGCAGCCGGGAACACGGGAGCTACGAGCAGTACTTC
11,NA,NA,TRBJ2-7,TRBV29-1,CSATSSSEQYF,TGCAGCGCGACTAGTTCAAGCGAGCAGTACTTC
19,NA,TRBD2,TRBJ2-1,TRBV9,CASSVGLAGGPSSVNEQFF,TGTGCCAGCAGCGTAGGCCTAGCGGGAGGGCCGTCCTCAGTCAATGAGCAGTTCTTC
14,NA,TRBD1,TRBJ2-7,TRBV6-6,CASSTRTGTYEQYF,TGTGCCAGCAGTACGCGGACAGGGACCTACGAGCAGTACTTC
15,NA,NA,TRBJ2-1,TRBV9,CASSVGGRPGYEQFF,TGTGCCAGCAGCGTAGGAGGGAGGCCGGGATATGAGCAGTTCTTC
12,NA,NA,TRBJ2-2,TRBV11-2,CASSSGTGELFF,TGTGCCAGCAGCTCGGGCACCGGGGAGCTGTTTTTT
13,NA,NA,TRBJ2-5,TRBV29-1,CSADLGDSETQYF,TGCAGCGCCGACTTGGGGGACTCAGAGACCCAGTACTTC
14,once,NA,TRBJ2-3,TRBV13,CASSSSLRTDTQYF,TGTGCCAGCAGCTCTAGCCTGCGCACAGATACGCAGTATTTT
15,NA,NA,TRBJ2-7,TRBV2,CASSLALRSSYEQYF,TGTGCCAGCAGTCTAGCGCTCCGGAGCTCCTACGAGCAGTACTTC